The source of this T cell receptor (beta chain) is a study of early T cells in non-severe SARS-CoV-2 infection. TCRdb reanalysed the 5' RACE reads using MiXCR and keeps one entry per CDR3 protein. The sample lists around 60,000 distinct CDR3 sequences, less than 20% occurring once. The germline gives CDR1 MNHNS, CDR2 SASEGT. V lost 8 bases and J 6 bases, leaving 11 bases between the germline ends. There are 12 residues in the CDR3. This clonotype has a handful of counts. The TCR sequence derives from an adult who was a healthcare worker with PCR-confirmed SARS-CoV-2 infection or an uninfected control (not recorded which). The chain links TRBV6-1 to TRBJ2-1; perhaps TRBD1 as D (5 bases). This specimen was whole blood, taken at baseline. CDR3 sequence reads: CASSQGSNEQFF. Here the CDR3 DNA reads TGTGCCAGCTCCCAGGGTTCCAATGAGCAGTTCTTC.